The 3 T cell receptor beta chains reported below all come from one sample, sequenced in a study of tissue T cells after allogeneic stem cell transplantation. TCRdb's table, derived via immunoSEQ multiplex PCR, lists solely in-frame clones and lacks some. The sample lists under 2,500 clones, around 62% occurring once. The sequencing input was gut tissue. These receptors were obtained from a female BALB/c mouse in good health. This mouse strain has H2-d as its MHC haplotype.

Concerning this clone: The genes are named according to mouse. The read stops 1 residue short of the end of the CDR3; the missing end is completed from the germline J gene. This sequence joins TRBV17 and TRBJ2-5, with D uncertain. V was clipped by 0 bases and J by 0 bases, with 10 bases between them. The CDR3 is 16 residues long. Looked up from germline, CDR1 is MNHDT and CDR2 is YYDKIL. CDR3 DNA (partial): TGTGCTAGCAGTAGAGATACGGGGTTTAACCAAGACACCCAGTAC. Translated, it gives CASSRDTGFNQDTQY. The whole CDR3 reads CASSRDTGFNQDTQYF.

In the case of this clone: Gene labels here are mouse ones. The read terminates 1 residue ahead of where the CDR3 ends, so the germline J gene completes it. V usage is TRBV13-2 and J usage is TRBJ2-7, with 7 bases identical to TRBD1. This CDR3 comprises 14 residues. V was clipped by 1 base and J by 3 bases; unmatched bases: 4. CDR1 NNHNN and CDR2 SYGAGS come from the germline V gene (reference sequence). The chain's CDR3 is CASGDWGQNYEQYF. The part of the CDR3 DNA that was read is TGTGCCAGCGGTGATTGGGGACAGAACTATGAACAGTAC.

Remarks on this clone: Genes and germline are mouse. The read halts 1 residue ahead of the CDR3 end, with the missing end drawn from the germline J gene. J is TRBJ2-7 and V is TRBV19, with 10 bases matching TRBD2. The CDR3 totals 15 residues. Germline CDR1 FNHDT, CDR2 SITEND (reference sequence). V lost 5 bases, J lost 2 bases, and 7 bases stayed unmatched. The CDR3 DNA, read in part, is TGTGCCAGCAGCCCCCGGACTGGGGGTGCCTATGAACAGTAC. Residues: CASSPRTGGAYEQY. The full-length CDR3 reads as CASSPRTGGAYEQYF.